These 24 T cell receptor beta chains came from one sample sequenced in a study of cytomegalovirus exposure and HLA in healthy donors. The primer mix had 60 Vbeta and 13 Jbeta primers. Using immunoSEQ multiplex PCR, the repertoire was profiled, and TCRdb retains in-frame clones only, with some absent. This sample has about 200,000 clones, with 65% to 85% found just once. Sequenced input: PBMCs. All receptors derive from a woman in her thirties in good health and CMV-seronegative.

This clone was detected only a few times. This chain's CDR3 is CASSQDLARDYGYTF. CDR3 DNA: TGTGCCAGCAGCCAAGATTTAGCCCGGGACTATGGCTACACCTTC. The genes are TRBV4-2 and TRBJ1-2; D gene unclear. CDR1 LGHNA and CDR2 YNFKEQ come from the germline V gene. V was clipped by 0 bases and J by 3 bases, with 11 bases between them. This CDR3 region has 15 residues.

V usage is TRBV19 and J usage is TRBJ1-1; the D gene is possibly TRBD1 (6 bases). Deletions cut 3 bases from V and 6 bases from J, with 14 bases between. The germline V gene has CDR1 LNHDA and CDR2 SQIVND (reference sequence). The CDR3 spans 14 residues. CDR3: CASSIRTGIPEAFF. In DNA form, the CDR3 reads TGTGCCAGTAGTATCCGTACAGGGATCCCTGAAGCTTTCTTT.

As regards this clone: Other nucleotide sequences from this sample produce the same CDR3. CDR3 amino acids: CASSLQGDQPQHF. The CDR3 nucleotides read TGTGCCAGCAGCTTGCAGGGGGACCAGCCCCAGCATTTT. V is TRBV7-2 and J is TRBJ1-5, with TRBD1 matching over 7 bases. CDR1 SGHTA and CDR2 FQGNSA come from the germline V gene. This CDR3 has 13 amino acids. V gave up 3 bases and J gave up 7 bases; unmatched junction bases: 3.

The CDR3 here is CAYWRLGNTGELFF. The CDR3 DNA reads as TGTGCCTACTGGCGGTTAGGGAACACCGGGGAGCTGTTTTTT. The V and J genes are TRBV30 and TRBJ2-2; D uncertain. CDR1 GTSNPN and CDR2 SVGIG come from the germline V gene (reference sequence). The CDR3 runs 14 residues. Trimming removed 7 bases at V and 1 base at J, with 13 bases between.

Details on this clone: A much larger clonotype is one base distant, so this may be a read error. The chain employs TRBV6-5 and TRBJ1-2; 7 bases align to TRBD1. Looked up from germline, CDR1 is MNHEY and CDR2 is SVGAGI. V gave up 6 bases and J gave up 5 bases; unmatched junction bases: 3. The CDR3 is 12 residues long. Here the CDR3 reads CASSIQGYGYTF. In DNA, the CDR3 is TGTGCCAGCAGCATACAGGGGTATGGCTACACCTTC.

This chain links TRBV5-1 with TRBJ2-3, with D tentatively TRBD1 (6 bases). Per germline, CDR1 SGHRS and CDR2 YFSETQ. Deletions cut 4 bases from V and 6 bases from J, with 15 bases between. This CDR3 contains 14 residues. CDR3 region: CASSKTGQVDTQYF. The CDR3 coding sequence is TGCGCCAGCAGCAAGACAGGTCAAGTTGATACGCAGTATTTT.

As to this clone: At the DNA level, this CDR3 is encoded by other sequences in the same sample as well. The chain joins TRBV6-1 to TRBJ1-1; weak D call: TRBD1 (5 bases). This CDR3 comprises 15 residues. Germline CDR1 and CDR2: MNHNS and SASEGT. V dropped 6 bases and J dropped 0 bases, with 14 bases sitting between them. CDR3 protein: CASSPGGYMNTEAFF. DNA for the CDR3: TGTGCCAGCAGCCCGGGGGGATACATGAACACTGAAGCTTTCTTT.

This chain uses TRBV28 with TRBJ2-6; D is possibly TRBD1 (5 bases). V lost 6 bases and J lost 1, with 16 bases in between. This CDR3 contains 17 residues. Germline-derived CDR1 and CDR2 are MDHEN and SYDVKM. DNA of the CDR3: TGTGCCAGCAGAACGCCCCCAGGGTTGTCTGGGGCCAACGTCCTGACTTTC. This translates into CASRTPPGLSGANVLTF.

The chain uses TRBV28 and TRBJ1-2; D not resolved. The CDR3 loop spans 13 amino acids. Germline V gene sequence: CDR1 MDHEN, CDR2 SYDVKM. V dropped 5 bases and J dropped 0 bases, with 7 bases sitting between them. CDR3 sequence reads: CASSPSTNYGYTF. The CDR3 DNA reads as TGTGCCAGCAGTCCCAGTACTAACTATGGCTACACCTTC.

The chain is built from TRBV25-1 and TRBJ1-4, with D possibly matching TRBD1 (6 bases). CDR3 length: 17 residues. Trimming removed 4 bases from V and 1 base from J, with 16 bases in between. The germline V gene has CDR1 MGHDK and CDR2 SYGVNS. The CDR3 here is CASSGRQGLGTNEKLFF. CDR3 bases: TGTGCCAGCAGTGGTCGGCAGGGGCTGGGAACTAATGAAAAACTGTTTTTT.

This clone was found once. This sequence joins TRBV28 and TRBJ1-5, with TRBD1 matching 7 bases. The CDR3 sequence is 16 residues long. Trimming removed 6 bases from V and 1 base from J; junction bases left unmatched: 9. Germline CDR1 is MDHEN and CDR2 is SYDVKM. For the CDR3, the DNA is TGTGCCAGCAGAGGGACAGCCAGGATGAGCAATCAGCCCCAGCATTTT. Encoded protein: CASRGTARMSNQPQHF.

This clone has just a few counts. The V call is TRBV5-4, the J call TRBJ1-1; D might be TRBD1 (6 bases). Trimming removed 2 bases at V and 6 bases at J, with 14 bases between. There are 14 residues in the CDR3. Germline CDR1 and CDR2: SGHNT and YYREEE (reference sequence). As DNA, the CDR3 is TGTGCCAGCAGCTTTAGCCAAGGACAGCCTGAAGCTTTCTTT. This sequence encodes CASSFSQGQPEAFF. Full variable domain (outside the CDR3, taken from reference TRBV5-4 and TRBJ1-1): ETGVTQSPTHLIKTRGQQVTLRCSSQSGHNTVSWYQQALGQGPQFIFQYYREEENGRGNFPPRFSGLQFPNYSSELNVNALELDDSALYLCASSFSQGQPEAFFGQGTRLTVV.

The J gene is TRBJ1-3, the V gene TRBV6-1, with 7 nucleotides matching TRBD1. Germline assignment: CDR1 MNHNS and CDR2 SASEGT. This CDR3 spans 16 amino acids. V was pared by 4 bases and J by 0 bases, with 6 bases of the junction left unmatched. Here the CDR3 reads CASSGTGPISGNTIYF. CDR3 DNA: TGTGCCAGCAGTGGGACAGGCCCAATCTCTGGAAACACCATATATTTT.

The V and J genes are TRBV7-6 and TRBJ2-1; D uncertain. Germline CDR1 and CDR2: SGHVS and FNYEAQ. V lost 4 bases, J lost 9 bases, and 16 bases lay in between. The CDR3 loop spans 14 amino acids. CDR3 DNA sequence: TGTGCCAGCAGCTCCTTTGGCTTGACTGGTGAGCAGTTCTTC. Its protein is CASSSFGLTGEQFF.

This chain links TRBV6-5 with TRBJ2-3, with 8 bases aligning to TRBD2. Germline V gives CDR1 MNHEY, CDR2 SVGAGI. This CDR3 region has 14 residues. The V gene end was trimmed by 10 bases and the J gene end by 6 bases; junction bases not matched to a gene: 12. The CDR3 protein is CATHGGESGDTQYF. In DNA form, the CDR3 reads TGTGCCACCCACGGGGGGGAGTCGGGGGATACGCAGTATTTT.

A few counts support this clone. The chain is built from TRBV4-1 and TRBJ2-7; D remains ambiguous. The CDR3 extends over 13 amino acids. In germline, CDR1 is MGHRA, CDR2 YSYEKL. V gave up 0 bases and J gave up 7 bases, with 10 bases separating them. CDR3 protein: CASSQELRREQYF. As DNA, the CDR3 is TGCGCCAGCAGCCAAGAGTTACGGCGGGAGCAGTACTTC.

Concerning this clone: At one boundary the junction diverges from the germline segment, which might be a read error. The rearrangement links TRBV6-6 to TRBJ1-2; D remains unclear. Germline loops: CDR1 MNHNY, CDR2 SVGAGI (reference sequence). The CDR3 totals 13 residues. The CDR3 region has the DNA TGTGCCACCGAGTACAGTTTCGCGTATGGCTACCCCTTC. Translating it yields CATEYSFAYGYPF.

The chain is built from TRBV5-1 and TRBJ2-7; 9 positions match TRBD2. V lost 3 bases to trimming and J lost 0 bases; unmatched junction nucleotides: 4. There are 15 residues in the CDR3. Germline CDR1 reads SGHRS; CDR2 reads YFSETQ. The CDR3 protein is CASSSAGGYSYEQYF. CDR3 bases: TGCGCCAGCAGCTCTGCGGGGGGGTACTCCTACGAGCAGTACTTC.

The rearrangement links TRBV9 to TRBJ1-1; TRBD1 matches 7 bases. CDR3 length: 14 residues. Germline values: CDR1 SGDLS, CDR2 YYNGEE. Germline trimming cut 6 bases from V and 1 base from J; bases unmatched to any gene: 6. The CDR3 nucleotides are TGTGCCAGCAAGACAGGGCTCTCGAACACTGAAGCTTTCTTT. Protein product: CASKTGLSNTEAFF.

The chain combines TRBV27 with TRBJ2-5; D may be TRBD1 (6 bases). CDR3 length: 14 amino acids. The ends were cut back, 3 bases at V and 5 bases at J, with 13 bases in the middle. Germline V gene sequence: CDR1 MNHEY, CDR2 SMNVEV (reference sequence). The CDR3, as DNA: TGTGCCAGCAGTTTGTCCTGGGACACGGAGACCCAGTACTTC. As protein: CASSLSWDTETQYF.

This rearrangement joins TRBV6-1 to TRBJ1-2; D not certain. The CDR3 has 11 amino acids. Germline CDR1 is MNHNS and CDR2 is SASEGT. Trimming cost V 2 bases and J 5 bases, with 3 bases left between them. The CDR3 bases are TGTGCCAGCAGTGAACTTTATGGCTACACCTTC. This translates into CASSELYGYTF.

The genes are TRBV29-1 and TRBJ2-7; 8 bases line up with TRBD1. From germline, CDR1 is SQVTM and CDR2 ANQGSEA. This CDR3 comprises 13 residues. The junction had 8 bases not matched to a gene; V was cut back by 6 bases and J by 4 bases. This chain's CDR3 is CSVETGDLYEQYF. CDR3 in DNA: TGCAGCGTGGAGACAGGGGACCTTTACGAGCAGTACTTC.

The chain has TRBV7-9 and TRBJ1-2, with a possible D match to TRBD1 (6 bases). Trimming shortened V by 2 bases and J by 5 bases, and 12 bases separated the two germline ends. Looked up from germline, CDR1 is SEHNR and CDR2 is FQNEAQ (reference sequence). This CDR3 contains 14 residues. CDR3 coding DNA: TGTGCCAGCAGCTTAAACCAGGGGCAGTATGGCTACACCTTC. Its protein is CASSLNQGQYGYTF.

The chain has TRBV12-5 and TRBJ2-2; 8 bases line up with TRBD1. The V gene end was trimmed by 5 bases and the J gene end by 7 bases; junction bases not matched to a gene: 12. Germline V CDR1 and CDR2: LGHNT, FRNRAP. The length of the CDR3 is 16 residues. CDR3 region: CASGRNVDRGIGELFF. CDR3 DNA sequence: TGTGCTAGTGGTCGAAACGTAGACAGGGGAATCGGGGAGCTGTTTTTT.